This T cell receptor beta chain was sequenced in a study of beta chain features in type 1 diabetes. A few counts support this clone. Antigen: not known. CD45RO/CCR7/CD25/CD127/CD95/CD27 staining was used to isolate CD4+ naive, central memory, regulatory and stem cell-like memory cells by sorting. Trimming shortened V by 1 base and J by 0 bases, and 13 bases separated the two germline ends. The CDR3 extends over 17 amino acids. The germline gives CDR1 SGHTA, CDR2 FQGNSA. The sequenced template was cDNA made from the entire isolated RNA. Only in-frame clones appear in the TCRdb table, and some are missing; sequencing was by immunoSEQ multiplex PCR. This table has about 150,000 clones, around 10% appearing once. Overall study findings and caveats: For Type 1 diabetes patients, all four CD4+ subsets carried TCRB CDR3s that were moderately but significantly shorter. Researchers reported that naive, central memory and Treg TCRB repertoires appeared more similar in patients than in healthy donors.

J is TRBJ2-4 and V is TRBV7-2; D gene unclear. The sequencing sample was made of central memory CD4+ T cells from blood. This sequence was found in a man younger than 30 in good health. CDR3 bases: TGTGCCAGCAGCTTAGATCCGGCCGCCCTAGCCAAAAACATTCAGTACTTC. Translated, it gives CASSLDPAALAKNIQYF.